This passage covers 7 T cell receptor beta chains from one sample sequenced in a study of regulatory T cells in long-lasting Graves disease. For TCR beta, libraries came from iRepertoire HTBI primers and Arm-PCR of CDR3 regions. TCRdb reprocessed the multiplex PCR reads with MiXCR, giving one entry per CDR3 protein. This table holds fewer than 400,000 distinct CDR3 sequences, around 20% found once. Time point defined: persistent/refractory GD, antithyroid drugs over 5 years with positive TRAb. TCR sequences were obtained from RNA taken from PBMCs. The sequences come from peripheral blood mononuclear cells (PBMCs), collected when the disease was refractory, from a patient treated with antithyroid drugs. These receptors all come from a female donor with Graves disease.

This clonotype was detected many times. The chain has TRBV6-2 or TRBV6-3 and TRBJ2-7, with D maybe TRBD2 (5 bases). The CDR3 consists of 14 residues. With 0 bases removed from V and 7 bases from J, the gap between germline ends came to 13 bases. Per germline, CDR1 MNHEY and CDR2 SVGEGT. The CDR3 DNA reads as TGTGCCAGCAGTTACTCGACGGTCACTAGTGAGCAGTACTTC. Its protein product is CASSYSTVTSEQYF.

This clonotype was counted ten times or more. The chain carries TRBV27 and TRBJ1-1; TRBD1 aligns across 7 bases. J was trimmed by 4 bases and V by 4 bases; bases with no gene match: 3. Germline V gene lookup returns CDR1 MNHEY and CDR2 SMNVEV (reference sequence). The CDR3 runs 13 residues. The CDR3 DNA reads TGTGCCAGCAGTTACAGGGGAGGCACTGAAGCTTTCTTT. Protein: CASSYRGGTEAFF.

The chain couples TRBV27 to TRBJ2-7, with TRBD2 matching 15 bases. The CDR3 has 17 amino acids. Germline CDR1 and CDR2: MNHEY and SMNVEV (reference sequence). Trimming cost V 8 bases and J 2 bases; bases outside gene matches: 10. The CDR3 region is CASYPGLAGGITYEQYF. In nucleotides, the CDR3 is TGTGCCAGCTACCCTGGACTAGCGGGAGGGATAACCTACGAGCAGTACTTC.

This clonotype was seen many times. V and J are TRBV7-9 and TRBJ1-1, with D perhaps TRBD1 (6 bases). The V end lost 1 base, the J end lost 10 bases, and 13 bases lay between the germline ends. This CDR3 is 13 amino acids long. Germline V gives CDR1 SEHNR, CDR2 FQNEAQ (reference sequence). The DNA of the CDR3 is TGTGCCAGCAGCTTAGTGGGGGGGCAGGGAGCTTTCTTT. Its protein product is CASSLVGGQGAFF.

V usage is TRBV6-1 and J usage is TRBJ2-7; 8 bases are shared with TRBD2. This CDR3 comprises 16 residues. Germline CDR1 reads MNHNS; CDR2 reads SASEGT. With V trimmed by 8 bases and J by 5 bases, 17 bases remained unmatched. The CDR3 sequence: CASRNLGSGSPNEQYF. The CDR3 nucleotides are TGTGCCAGCCGTAACCTGGGGAGCGGGAGCCCAAACGAGCAGTACTTC.

This chain links TRBV27 with TRBJ2-3; 11 positions match TRBD2. From germline, CDR1 is MNHEY and CDR2 SMNVEV (reference sequence). V lost 4 bases to trimming and J lost 1 base; unmatched junction nucleotides: 4. The CDR3 length is 16 residues. This CDR3 is CASSSLLAGGTDTQYF. DNA of the CDR3: TGTGCCAGCAGTTCCCTACTAGCGGGGGGCACAGATACGCAGTATTTT.

This clonotype was picked up many times. This chain joins TRBV28 and TRBJ2-5; possibly TRBD2 for D (5 bases). Per the germline V gene, CDR1 is MDHEN and CDR2 is SYDVKM. The V gene lost 11 bases and the J gene lost 5 bases, with 15 bases spanning the gap. The CDR3 extends over 12 amino acids. CDR3 in amino acids: CAGMGSGETQYF. CDR3 nucleotide sequence: TGTGCCGGAATGGGGTCGGGGGAGACCCAGTACTTC.